This TCR beta chain is from a study of T cell responses to AZD1222 COVID-19 vaccine (dated by TCRdb to the early 2020s). Background for the entire study: AZD1222 recipients given second doses at about 4 weeks or at about 12 weeks were pooled, since spike-specific TCR depth and breadth were not found to differ between the two schedules. Trial participants were enrolled into age subgroups of 18-55, 56-69 and 70-plus years, which contained about 160, 30 and 59 TCR-sequenced participants, respectively. A total of 230 or so trial participants underwent TCR sequencing, of whom about 210 received two doses of AZD1222 and around 25 received two doses of the MenACWY control vaccine. Study-level results and caveats: Most participants were white British and females outnumbered males, and the authors suggested that clonal diversity may have been underestimated. After two AZD1222 doses, both the breadth and the depth of spike-specific TCRs were significantly higher than at day 0 and than in MenACWY recipients. In the small 56-69-year group, the increase in depth fell short of significance, most likely because of low power. Vaccine-associated CD4 TCRs spanned the whole spike protein, with dominant responses in regions 160-218 and 743-854. Conclusions about previously exposed vaccinees were limited because only six AZD1222 recipients were SARS-CoV-2 seropositive at baseline. No day 14 peak-response samples were available, so repertoires were characterized only after the peak T cell response. Reportedly, almost half of the unique spike-specific TCRs recognized epitopes lying outside the regions that are mutated in the B.1.351 and B.1.1.7 variants.

According to the study, the label for this sample's time point signals: baseline before first vaccination. The vaccinee samples were drawn from two UK trials, COV001 and COV002, one of which was a single-blind randomized controlled phase 2/3 trial testing AZD1222 (ChAdOx1 nCoV-19) in healthy adults. For TCRbeta chain sequencing, PBMC samples from trial participants were taken at day 0 and at day 28 after the second dose. A note on this clone: Its antigen remains undetermined. No much larger clone exists at a distance of one base, and base qualities are not known.

The CDR3 regions of human TCRbeta chains were analyzed by immunosequencing. The study's processing was this. TCRs in the repertoires were compared against a reference library of SARS-CoV-2-specific TCRs that had been generated with the MIRA antigen-specificity platform. Breadth was defined as the fraction of unique TCRs that were SARS-CoV-2-associated. Depth was defined as the fraction of total T cells that were SARS-CoV-2-associated. Using the MIRA data, each spike-specific TCR was mapped to the spike region that the TCR reacts to and placed in a CD4 or CD8 class. Log10-transformed breadth and depth values were compared by one-way ANOVA with Sidak's multiple comparisons tests. Entries here come from immuneACCESS through TCRdb and include only in-frame sequences with V and J called. Some clones fail to appear in such tables; in the studies checked, an unresolved V gene covers under half of the shortfall, and the cause of the remainder is unknown. V and J calls and clone size are those listed in that table; D and trimming were worked out from the DNA. The sample table shows about 130,000 clones, and roughly 87% are seen once. The ten largest clones represent 1.4% to 1.5% of the sample.

CDR1 SQVTM and CDR2 ANQGSEA are derived from the germline V gene. Measured from the cysteine to the phenylalanine, the CDR3 is 12 residues long. Kept here is only the CDR3 DNA, which spans 36 bases and is read in frame from base 1. V was cut back by 4 bases and J by 7 bases, leaving a gap of 14 bases between them. The rearranged segments are TRBV29-1 and TRBJ2-7; the D region possibly corresponds to TRBD1 (5 bases align). Sequenced here: peripheral blood, sampled on day 0 of AZD1222 vaccination. The clonotype comes from an adult in good health. For the CDR3, the sequence is CSVVGFKGEQYF. The sequenced DNA: TGCAGCGTTGTCGGCTTTAAGGGGGAGCAGTACTTC.